This TCR beta chain was recovered during a study of shared T cell receptors in the human thymus. The CDR3 has 14 residues. Germline values: CDR1 LNHDA, CDR2 SQIVND (reference sequence). V shed 5 bases and J 4 bases; nucleotides not matched to a gene: 3. Sequencing used immunoSEQ multiplex PCR; TCRdb keeps in-frame clones, though not all of them. The sample consists of hundreds of thousands of clones, about 84% of them appearing once. The same specimen was also included in a second study, on human thymus T cells. From that study: Corrective heart surgery yielded resections, and these provided the thymus tissue. Related research described thymic repertoires that were highly overlapping among unrelated individuals.

Specimen: thymocytes. This TCR derives from a boy younger than two with a congenital heart defect. This chain links TRBV19 with TRBJ2-1; 9 nucleotides match TRBD2. The CDR3 loop is CASSWLAGYNEQFF. The DNA for the CDR3 is TGTGCCAGTAGTTGGCTAGCGGGGTACAATGAGCAGTTCTTC.